The T cell receptor (beta chain) under discussion was sequenced for a study of blood T cell repertoires in COVID-19. The germline V gene has CDR1 ENHRY and CDR2 SYGVKD. The V end lost 6 bases, the J end lost 4 bases, and 9 bases lay between the germline ends. The CDR3 is 12 residues long. Profiled with immunoSEQ multiplex PCR; TCRdb holds only in-frame clones, not every one. The repertoire has 150,000 to 200,000 clones, about 81% of them found once; the top ten carry approximately 12%. The sequencing sample was made of peripheral blood. The chain uses TRBV10-3 and TRBJ1-2; tentatively, D is TRBD1 (5 bases). This receptor was identified in a woman aged 80 or over with COVID-19, enrolled during active disease. The CDR3 loop is CAIRTTVYGYTF. The CDR3 DNA is TGTGCCATCAGGACGACAGTCTATGGCTACACCTTC.